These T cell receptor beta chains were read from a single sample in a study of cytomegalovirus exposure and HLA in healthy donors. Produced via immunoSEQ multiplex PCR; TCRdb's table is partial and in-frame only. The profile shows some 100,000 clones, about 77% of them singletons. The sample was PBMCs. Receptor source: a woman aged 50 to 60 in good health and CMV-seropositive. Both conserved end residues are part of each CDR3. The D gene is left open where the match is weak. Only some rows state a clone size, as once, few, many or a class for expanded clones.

CDR3 DNA: TGCAGCGTTGGACGGGGGGGAGGCGAGACCCAGTACTTC
CDR3 protein: CSVGRGGGETQYF
J gene: TRBJ2-5
clone size: NA
D gene: TRBD2
V gene: TRBV29-1

CDR3 DNA: TGTGCCAGCAGTGATAGACAGGGACGGAATGAAAAACTGTTTTTT
CDR3 protein: CASSDRQGRNEKLFF
J gene: TRBJ1-4
clone size: NA
D gene: TRBD1
V gene: TRBV2

CDR3 DNA: TGTGCCAGCAGTCCCCCCTCTAGCGCTTCTAGCACAGATACGCAGTATTTT
CDR3 protein: CASSPPSSASSTDTQYF
J gene: TRBJ2-3
clone size: few
D gene: NA
V gene: TRBV27

CDR3 DNA: TGTGCCAGCAGTCGGACTAGCGGACCTGCCTACGAGCAGTACTTC
CDR3 protein: CASSRTSGPAYEQYF
J gene: TRBJ2-7
clone size: NA
D gene: TRBD2
V gene: TRBV27

CDR3 DNA: TGTGCCAGCAGCGCCAGGGGTGCGGTACAGAATGAGCAGTTCTTC
CDR3 protein: CASSARGAVQNEQFF
J gene: TRBJ2-1
clone size: NA
D gene: NA
V gene: TRBV11-3

CDR3 DNA: TGTGCCAGCAGCCGTGACAGTTCTGGAAACACCATATATTTT
CDR3 protein: CASSRDSSGNTIYF
J gene: TRBJ1-3
clone size: once
D gene: NA
V gene: TRBV9

CDR3 DNA: TGTGCCAGCAGCTTAAGGGGACTGAACGAGCAGTACTTC
CDR3 protein: CASSLRGLNEQYF
J gene: TRBJ2-7
clone size: NA
D gene: NA
V gene: TRBV7-9

CDR3 DNA: TGTGCCAGCAGTGAACGTGGGGGCGCAAGCTATGGCTACACCTTC
CDR3 protein: CASSERGGASYGYTF
J gene: TRBJ1-2
clone size: NA
D gene: NA
V gene: TRBV6-1

CDR3 DNA: TGTGCCTGGAGTCGACCACCGCGGACAGGGGAGCATGGCTACACCTTC
CDR3 protein: CAWSRPPRTGEHGYTF
J gene: TRBJ1-2
clone size: NA
D gene: TRBD1
V gene: TRBV30

CDR3 DNA: TGTGCCATCAGGGAAGCGGGAGAAGCCCACGAGCAGTACTTC
CDR3 protein: CAIREAGEAHEQYF
J gene: TRBJ2-7
clone size: few
D gene: TRBD2
V gene: TRBV10-3

CDR3 DNA: TGTGCCTGGGGGAGGATAGCGGGCACAAGGACCGGGGAGCTGTTTTTT
CDR3 protein: CAWGRIAGTRTGELFF
J gene: TRBJ2-2
clone size: NA
D gene: TRBD2
V gene: TRBV30

CDR3 DNA: TGTGCCAGCAGCTCGACCCTGAGACAGGGTGGTGAGCAGTTCTTC
CDR3 protein: CASSSTLRQGGEQFF
J gene: TRBJ2-1
clone size: NA
D gene: TRBD1
V gene: TRBV11-2

CDR3 DNA: TGTGCCAGCAGCTCGGGACAGGGGTTCGAGCAGTACTTC
CDR3 protein: CASSSGQGFEQYF
J gene: TRBJ2-7
clone size: NA
D gene: TRBD1
V gene: TRBV7-3

CDR3 DNA: TGTGCCAGCAGTGACTCCCGACAGAGAAGGACCTTC
CDR3 protein: CASSDSRQRRTF
J gene: TRBJ1-2
clone size: NA
D gene: NA
V gene: TRBV6-4

CDR3 DNA: TGTGCCAGCAGCTCCCGAGGGCAAGAGACCCAGTACTTC
CDR3 protein: CASSSRGQETQYF
J gene: TRBJ2-5
clone size: NA
D gene: NA
V gene: TRBV11-1

CDR3 DNA: TGTGCCAGCAGCTTATCCGGGATCTCCTACGAGCAGTACTTC
CDR3 protein: CASSLSGISYEQYF
J gene: TRBJ2-7
clone size: NA
D gene: NA
V gene: TRBV7-8

CDR3 DNA: TGTGCCAGCAGCTTGGACCCTAGCGGAGTCATTTACAATGAGCAGTTCTTC
CDR3 protein: CASSLDPSGVIYNEQFF
J gene: TRBJ2-1
clone size: NA
D gene: TRBD2
V gene: TRBV5-6

CDR3 DNA: TGTGCCAGCAGCTTGGCAGGGAACTATGGCTACACCTTC
CDR3 protein: CASSLAGNYGYTF
J gene: TRBJ1-2
clone size: NA
D gene: NA
V gene: TRBV5-6

CDR3 DNA: TGTGCCAGCAGCCCGGTCGGACAGACCTCTAACTATGGCTACACCTTC
CDR3 protein: CASSPVGQTSNYGYTF
J gene: TRBJ1-2
clone size: NA
D gene: NA
V gene: TRBV5-6

CDR3 DNA: TGTGCCAGCAGTGAAAGGGGGACCGTGAACACCGGGGAGCTGTTTTTT
CDR3 protein: CASSERGTVNTGELFF
J gene: TRBJ2-2
clone size: few
D gene: NA
V gene: TRBV2

CDR3 DNA: TGTGCCAGCAGCTGGGAGTCCTACGAGCAGTACTTC
CDR3 protein: CASSWESYEQYF
J gene: TRBJ2-7
clone size: few
D gene: NA
V gene: TRBV5-6

CDR3 DNA: TGTGCCAGCAGTGTTACTAGCGGTTACAATGAGCAGTTCTTC
CDR3 protein: CASSVTSGYNEQFF
J gene: TRBJ2-1
clone size: NA
D gene: TRBD2
V gene: TRBV2

CDR3 DNA: TGTGCCAGCTCCCTACAGATTAACTATGGCTACACCTTC
CDR3 protein: CASSLQINYGYTF
J gene: TRBJ1-2
clone size: NA
D gene: NA
V gene: TRBV27

CDR3 DNA: TGTGCCTGGAGTGCGTCCCAGGGGGGCGAGCAGTACTTC
CDR3 protein: CAWSASQGGEQYF
J gene: TRBJ2-7
clone size: few
D gene: NA
V gene: TRBV30

CDR3 DNA: TGTGCCAGCAGCTTAGAAGCGGGAGGCTCCTACGAGCAGTACTTC
CDR3 protein: CASSLEAGGSYEQYF
J gene: TRBJ2-7
clone size: few
D gene: TRBD2
V gene: TRBV11-2

CDR3 DNA: TGTGCCAGCAGCCACGTTGTAAGGGGCACTAACTATGGCTACACCTTC
CDR3 protein: CASSHVVRGTNYGYTF
J gene: TRBJ1-2
clone size: NA
D gene: NA
V gene: TRBV11-2

CDR3 DNA: TGTGCCAGTAGTATACCCGAAAGAGGTCACACTGAAGCTTTCTTT
CDR3 protein: CASSIPERGHTEAFF
J gene: TRBJ1-1
clone size: many
D gene: NA
V gene: TRBV19

CDR3 DNA: TGTGCCAGCAGCAATACTAGCACAGATACGCAGTATTTT
CDR3 protein: CASSNTSTDTQYF
J gene: TRBJ2-3
clone size: NA
D gene: NA
V gene: TRBV21-1

CDR3 DNA: TGTGCCAGCAGCGTGGACCCCGAGGCTGAAGCTTTCTTT
CDR3 protein: CASSVDPEAEAFF
J gene: TRBJ1-1
clone size: few
D gene: NA
V gene: TRBV5-4

CDR3 DNA: TGCGCCAGCAGCCAACCCAAGAGTGTCAAATACTACGAGCAGTACTTC
CDR3 protein: CASSQPKSVKYYEQYF
J gene: TRBJ2-7
clone size: NA
D gene: NA
V gene: TRBV4-1

CDR3 DNA: TGTGCCATCACCATCACAGGGGCGGGCAATCAGCCCCAGCATTTT
CDR3 protein: CAITITGAGNQPQHF
J gene: TRBJ1-5
clone size: NA
D gene: TRBD1
V gene: TRBV10-3

CDR3 DNA: TGTGCCAGCAGCCCCGAGCAGGGGCCAGGCCCGATGTCCTACGAGCAGTACTTC
CDR3 protein: CASSPEQGPGPMSYEQYF
J gene: TRBJ2-7
clone size: NA
D gene: NA
V gene: TRBV4-2

CDR3 DNA: TGTGCCAGCAGCGTAGACCGAAGCGTGGGAAACACCATATATTTT
CDR3 protein: CASSVDRSVGNTIYF
J gene: TRBJ1-3
clone size: NA
D gene: NA
V gene: TRBV9

CDR3 DNA: TGTGCCGGAGCGGGAGAAGAGACCCAGTACTTC
CDR3 protein: CAGAGEETQYF
J gene: TRBJ2-5
clone size: NA
D gene: TRBD2
V gene: TRBV2

CDR3 DNA: TGTGCCAACGCACAGGGCCATATTTACAATGAGCAGTTCTTC
CDR3 protein: CANAQGHIYNEQFF
J gene: TRBJ2-1
clone size: once
D gene: NA
V gene: TRBV6-4

CDR3 DNA: TGTGACAGCAGCGGCGGACAGCCAGGTCAGCCCCAGCATTTT
CDR3 protein: CDSSGGQPGQPQHF
J gene: TRBJ1-5
clone size: NA
D gene: NA
V gene: TRBV7-6

CDR3 DNA: TGTGCCAGCAGCTTGATTTATCAGGGAGGGACAGATACGCAGTATTTT
CDR3 protein: CASSLIYQGGTDTQYF
J gene: TRBJ2-3
clone size: NA
D gene: TRBD2
V gene: TRBV5-5

CDR3 DNA: TGTGCCAGCAGCGTAGTTGGGACAGGTGGCGGTACGCAGTATTTT
CDR3 protein: CASSVVGTGGGTQYF
J gene: TRBJ2-3
clone size: NA
D gene: TRBD1
V gene: TRBV9

CDR3 DNA: TGTGCCAGCAGCAAAGTCGGGGTGGATGAGCAGTTCTTC
CDR3 protein: CASSKVGVDEQFF
J gene: TRBJ2-1
clone size: NA
D gene: NA
V gene: TRBV21-1

CDR3 DNA: TGCGCCAGCAGCTTGTGGGCAGGGCCGGACTATGGCTACACCTTC
CDR3 protein: CASSLWAGPDYGYTF
J gene: TRBJ1-2
clone size: NA
D gene: NA
V gene: TRBV5-1

CDR3 DNA: TGTGCCAGCACCCCGTCAATAGCGCCCACAGATACGCAGTATTTT
CDR3 protein: CASTPSIAPTDTQYF
J gene: TRBJ2-3
clone size: NA
D gene: NA
V gene: TRBV7-8

CDR3 DNA: TGTGCCAGCAGCTCCACGGGGGGGCAGGAGACCCAGTACTTC
CDR3 protein: CASSSTGGQETQYF
J gene: TRBJ2-5
clone size: few
D gene: TRBD2
V gene: TRBV7-3

CDR3 DNA: TGCAGCGTGCTAGACAGGGAATATGGCTACACCTTC
CDR3 protein: CSVLDREYGYTF
J gene: TRBJ1-2
clone size: NA
D gene: TRBD1
V gene: TRBV29-1

CDR3 DNA: TGTGCCAGCACCCTCATTCCACAACGCGGGGGGTTGGGTACTGAAGCTTTCTTT
CDR3 protein: CASTLIPQRGGLGTEAFF
J gene: TRBJ1-1
clone size: NA
D gene: NA
V gene: TRBV4-2

CDR3 DNA: TGTGCCAGCAGCGTGGGCGGGGGGGGGTCCTACAATGAGCAGTTCTTC
CDR3 protein: CASSVGGGGSYNEQFF
J gene: TRBJ2-1
clone size: NA
D gene: TRBD2
V gene: TRBV9

CDR3 DNA: TGTGCCAGCAGTGCAGGGAACACCGGGGAGCTGTTTTTT
CDR3 protein: CASSAGNTGELFF
J gene: TRBJ2-2
clone size: once
D gene: NA
V gene: TRBV6-4

CDR3 DNA: TGTGCCAGCAGCTTCAATATGGGGGCCGAGACCCAGTACTTC
CDR3 protein: CASSFNMGAETQYF
J gene: TRBJ2-5
clone size: NA
D gene: NA
V gene: TRBV11-1

CDR3 DNA: TGTGCCAGCAGTGAAGAAGACAGACCCGATTTT
CDR3 protein: CASSEEDRPDF
J gene: TRBJ2-3
clone size: NA
D gene: NA
V gene: TRBV6-1

CDR3 DNA: TGTGCCAGCAGCTCCGGGGCTAACTATGGCTACACCTTC
CDR3 protein: CASSSGANYGYTF
J gene: TRBJ1-2
clone size: NA
D gene: NA
V gene: TRBV7-9

CDR3 DNA: TGTGCCAGCAGTTTATTAGAGGTCGAGCAGTACTTC
CDR3 protein: CASSLLEVEQYF
J gene: TRBJ2-7
clone size: NA
D gene: NA
V gene: TRBV28

CDR3 DNA: TGTGCCAGCAGTGAAGCTTTGGGGACATCGAGGCCCCAGCATTTT
CDR3 protein: CASSEALGTSRPQHF
J gene: TRBJ1-5
clone size: few
D gene: NA
V gene: TRBV6-1

CDR3 DNA: TGTGCCAGCAGTTTATTCCCCCGCTCCTACGAGCAGTACTTC
CDR3 protein: CASSLFPRSYEQYF
J gene: TRBJ2-7
clone size: NA
D gene: NA
V gene: TRBV27

CDR3 DNA: TGTGCCAGCAGCGTAGACCTCGGGGGGCTGGGATCACCCCTCCACTTT
CDR3 protein: CASSVDLGGLGSPLHF
J gene: TRBJ1-6
clone size: NA
D gene: NA
V gene: TRBV9

CDR3 DNA: TGCGCCAGCAGCCAAGGACACAGGGACAACTATGGCTACACCTTC
CDR3 protein: CASSQGHRDNYGYTF
J gene: TRBJ1-2
clone size: NA
D gene: NA
V gene: TRBV4-1

CDR3 DNA: TGTGCCAGCTCACCCCAAGCTAGCGGACCGAGGAGAGATACGCAGTATTTT
CDR3 protein: CASSPQASGPRRDTQYF
J gene: TRBJ2-3
clone size: NA
D gene: TRBD2
V gene: TRBV18

CDR3 DNA: TGTGCCAGCAGCCCAGGGGGGTACGAGCAGTACTTC
CDR3 protein: CASSPGGYEQYF
J gene: TRBJ2-7
clone size: NA
D gene: NA
V gene: TRBV9

CDR3 DNA: TGTGCTAGTGTTCCTCACCAGGGTGCGTGGATAGATACGCAGTATTTT
CDR3 protein: CASVPHQGAWIDTQYF
J gene: TRBJ2-3
clone size: NA
D gene: NA
V gene: TRBV12-5